Each of the 21 T cell receptor beta chains below was sequenced from the same sample in a study of T cells in Graves' hyperthyroidism and ophthalmopathy. RNA transcripts served as the template for amplifying TCR beta CDR3 regions. First-round RT-PCR targeting the TCR CDR3 was performed with the HTBI primer set. TCRdb processed the multiplex PCR reads anew with MiXCR; each CDR3 protein has one entry. The repertoire holds over 650,000 distinct CDR3 sequences, with over 15% as singletons. The sequenced material came from blood. These receptor sequences come from a man younger than 35 with Graves' hyperthyroidism.

Only a few counts were recorded for this clonotype. The chain's CDR3 is CASSLRTGKNYGYTF. The CDR3 DNA sequence: TGTGCCAGTAGTCTCAGGACAGGGAAAAACTATGGCTACACCTTC. This chain links TRBV19 with TRBJ1-2; 8 nucleotides agree with TRBD1. The CDR3 runs 15 residues. After removal of 5 bases from V and 2 bases from J, the junction contained 7 bases not matched to a gene. CDR1 is LNHDA and CDR2 is SQIVND in the germline V gene (reference sequence).

This chain joins TRBV11-3 and TRBJ2-3, with 9 bases fitting TRBD2. Germline V lookup: CDR1 SGHNT, CDR2 YENEEA. V trimming: 3 bases; J trimming: 5 bases; junction bases outside the gene matches: 6. The CDR3 spans 15 residues. In nucleotides, the CDR3 is TGTGCCAGCAGCTTCCGACTAGCGGCCAAAGATACGCAGTATTTT. Translation: CASSFRLAAKDTQYF.

This clonotype showed up many times. In DNA form, the CDR3 reads TGTGCCAGCAGTTTGACAGTTAGCACAGATACGCAGTATTTT. Its protein is CASSLTVSTDTQYF. The V gene is TRBV28, the J gene TRBJ2-3; TRBD1 might be the D (5 bases). Germline CDR1 MDHEN, CDR2 SYDVKM. V was clipped by 3 bases and J by 0 bases, with 7 bases between them. This CDR3 region has 14 residues.

This clonotype is a singleton in its sample. A clone one base away is much larger, so this may be a read error. The J gene is TRBJ2-3, the V gene TRBV28; a possible D gene is TRBD2 (5 bases). The ends were cut back, 2 bases at V and 2 bases at J, with 8 bases in the middle. Germline lookup yields CDR1 MDHEN and CDR2 SYDVKM. The CDR3 has 14 residues. CDR3 coding DNA: TGTGCCAGCAGTTTAACGGAGGCCACAGATACGCAGTATTTT. Protein sequence: CASSLTEATDTQYF.

V and J are TRBV24-1 and TRBJ1-3; D is unclear. Per the germline V gene, CDR1 is KGHDR and CDR2 is SFDVKD. The V end was cut by 5 bases, the J end by 4 bases, with 8 bases between. This CDR3 has 13 residues. DNA of the CDR3: TGTGCCACCAGTGTCGGACCGGGAAACACCATATATTTT. As protein: CATSVGPGNTIYF.

This clonotype was detected a few times. The V and J genes are TRBV7-3 and TRBJ1-2, with unresolved D. CDR3 length: 15 amino acids. Germline CDR1 SGHTA, CDR2 FQGTGA. Trimming stripped 6 bases from V and 6 bases from J, with 20 bases between. Written as DNA, the CDR3 is TGTGCCAGCAGGAAGAGGGTATCCTTTCGGAATGGCTACACCTTC. It codes for CASRKRVSFRNGYTF. The complete variable domain, with remaining parts taken from reference TRBV7-3 and TRBJ1-2, reads GAGVSQTPSNKVTEKGKYVELRCDPISGHTALYWYRQSLGQGPEFLIYFQGTGAADDSGLPNDRFFAVRPEGSVSTLKIQRTERGDSAVYLCASRKRVSFRNGYTFGSGTRLTVV.

Many counts were recorded for this clonotype. V gene TRBV5-1 combines with J gene TRBJ2-7, with 8 bases matching TRBD2. V lost 4 bases, J lost 5 bases, and 5 bases stayed unmatched. Germline V gene data show CDR1 as SGHRS and CDR2 as YFSETQ. The CDR3 loop spans 13 amino acids. Here the CDR3 DNA reads TGCGCCAGCAGCCTCGGGACTAGTAACGAGCAGTACTTC. Protein product: CASSLGTSNEQYF.

This clonotype has just a few counts. This sequence joins TRBV20-1 and TRBJ2-7, with D unclear. This CDR3 has 13 residues. V was clipped by 6 bases and J by 3 bases, with 15 bases between them. Looked up from germline, CDR1 is DFQATT and CDR2 is SNEGSKA (reference sequence). CDR3 sequence: CSARSPTIYEQYF. CDR3 sequence (DNA): TGCAGTGCAAGGAGCCCCACGATCTACGAGCAGTACTTC.

This clonotype turned up a few times. The V gene is TRBV2, the J gene TRBJ1-5, with TRBD1 matching 8 bases. The CDR3 is 14 amino acids. The junction had 7 bases not matched to a gene; V was cut back by 5 bases and J by 7 bases. Per the germline V gene, CDR1 is SNHLY and CDR2 is FYNNEI. The CDR3 loop reads CASSTDRGGQPQHF. CDR3 coding DNA: TGTGCCAGCAGTACTGACAGGGGCGGACAGCCCCAGCATTTT.

The V call is TRBV7-3, the J call TRBJ1-5; 10 positions match TRBD1. V dropped 5 bases and J dropped 5; count of bases not matched to a gene: 15. The CDR3 covers 18 residues. Germline CDR1 SGHTA, CDR2 FQGTGA. As DNA, the CDR3 is TGTGCCAGCAGCCCCCCCCGCACCGGGACAGGGGAGGATCAGCCCCAGCATTTT. Amino acids: CASSPPRTGTGEDQPQHF. Filled out from reference TRBV7-3 and TRBJ1-5, the complete variable domain reads GAGVSQTPSNKVTEKGKYVELRCDPISGHTALYWYRQSLGQGPEFLIYFQGTGAADDSGLPNDRFFAVRPEGSVSTLKIQRTERGDSAVYLCASSPPRTGTGEDQPQHFGDGTRLSIL.

This chain uses TRBV6-1 with TRBJ1-5; D perhaps matches TRBD1 (6 bases). Trimming took 3 bases from V and 7 from J, leaving 10 bases between them. Germline CDR1 and CDR2: MNHNS and SASEGT. CDR3 length: 13 residues. The CDR3, as DNA: TGTGCCAGCAGTGACAGGGGTTGGCAGCCCCAGCATTTT. Its protein product is CASSDRGWQPQHF.

This clonotype was picked up a small number of times. The genes are TRBV6-5 and TRBJ2-5; D ambiguous. This CDR3 comprises 13 residues. V was trimmed by 2 bases and J by 2 bases, leaving 6 bases between them. CDR1 MNHEY and CDR2 SVGAGI come from the germline V gene. The CDR3 coding sequence is TGTGCCAGCAGTTACGGACCACAAGAGACCCAGTACTTC. It yields the protein CASSYGPQETQYF.

Many counts were recorded for this clonotype. The chain recombines TRBV12-3 or TRBV12-4 with TRBJ2-1; possible D gene TRBD1, 5 bases. V lost 4 bases and J lost 7, with 11 bases in between. The CDR3 contains 13 residues. The CDR3 loop reads CASSSGAGNEQFF. CDR3 nucleotides: TGTGCCAGCAGTTCAGGTGCAGGGAATGAGCAGTTCTTC.

This clonotype was found many times. The chain uses TRBV20-1 and TRBJ1-1; D gene uncertain. Germline V gives CDR1 DFQATT, CDR2 SNEGSKA (reference sequence). This CDR3 is built from 12 residues. V lost 7 bases and J 4 bases, leaving 13 bases between the germline ends. CDR3 residues: CSVGKGGTEAFF. CDR3 bases: TGCAGTGTTGGGAAGGGTGGCACTGAAGCTTTCTTT.

This clonotype was detected a few times. The V and J genes are TRBV2 and TRBJ1-6; no definite D call. V was trimmed by 2 bases and J by 10 bases, leaving 6 bases between them. The CDR3 totals 12 residues. The germline V gene has CDR1 SNHLY and CDR2 FYNNEI. This chain's CDR3 is CASSESWSPLHF. DNA for the CDR3: TGTGCCAGCAGTGAATCTTGGTCACCCCTCCACTTT.

This clonotype was recorded at least ten times. V usage is TRBV7-3 and J usage is TRBJ2-7, with 8 bases identical to TRBD2. Germline V gene sequence: CDR1 SGHTA, CDR2 FQGTGA. CDR3 length equals 15 residues. V was pared by 5 bases and J by 2 bases, with 8 bases of the junction left unmatched. The CDR3 sequence: CASSPSAGGAYEQYF. As DNA, the CDR3 is TGTGCCAGCAGCCCCTCCGCGGGAGGTGCCTACGAGCAGTACTTC. The full variable domain, its missing parts supplied by reference TRBV7-3 and TRBJ2-7, is GAGVSQTPSNKVTEKGKYVELRCDPISGHTALYWYRQSLGQGPEFLIYFQGTGAADDSGLPNDRFFAVRPEGSVSTLKIQRTERGDSAVYLCASSPSAGGAYEQYFGPGTRLTVT.

The V and J genes are TRBV4-1 and TRBJ2-7; no firm D call. Germline CDR1 is MGHRA and CDR2 is YSYEKL. The CDR3 runs 14 residues. The germline V and J ends were trimmed by 2 bases and 3 bases, with 11 bases remaining between them. CDR3 sequence: CASSQSGKVYEQYF. CDR3 bases: TGCGCCAGCAGCCAATCTGGAAAAGTCTACGAGCAGTACTTC.

This clonotype was seen a handful of times. The V and J genes are TRBV10-3 and TRBJ1-4; 11 nucleotides line up with TRBD1. Germline V CDR1 and CDR2: ENHRY, SYGVKD. Trimming removed 4 bases from V and 6 bases from J; junction bases left unmatched: 7. The length of the CDR3 is 16 residues. The CDR3 loop reads CAISVNPGQGDEKLFF. CDR3 bases: TGTGCCATCAGTGTTAACCCGGGACAGGGGGATGAAAAACTGTTTTTT.

This clonotype was seen ten or more times. The rearrangement links TRBV18 to TRBJ1-2; possibly TRBD1 for D (5 bases). V dropped 6 bases and J dropped 6 bases, with 17 bases sitting between them. Germline assignment: CDR1 KGHSH and CDR2 LQKENI. This CDR3 comprises 14 residues. CDR3 sequence (DNA): TGTGCCAGCTCCAATTTGTCGGGGCCGGATGGCTACACCTTC. Translating it yields CASSNLSGPDGYTF.

The gene calls are TRBV28 and TRBJ2-1; the D is unclear. The V gene lost 7 bases and the J gene lost 10 bases, with 11 bases spanning the gap. The CDR3 consists of 11 residues. CDR1 MDHEN and CDR2 SYDVKM come from the germline V gene. CDR3 loop: CASTSVGEQFF. DNA of the CDR3: TGTGCCAGCACCTCGGTGGGAGAGCAGTTCTTC.

The genes are TRBV5-6 and TRBJ2-7, with a possible D match to TRBD2 (5 bases). Germline CDR1 reads SGHDT; CDR2 reads YYEEEE. The CDR3 is 12 residues long. Trimming removed 4 bases at V and 5 bases at J, with 10 bases between. CDR3 coding DNA: TGTGCCAGCAGCCGGAGGCTTGACGAGCAGTACTTC. This translates into CASSRRLDEQYF.